This T cell receptor (beta chain) was identified in a study of blood T cells in healthy people across ages. Study results and limitations: Long-lived and aged donors differed, with more naive CD4+ cells and higher diversity in the long-lived. The recorded TCR beta diversity per million T cells decreased in a roughly linear manner with age.

Sample-barcoded 5' priming and a J-beta primer mix drove a second PCR of roughly 7 to 11 cycles. TCRdb called the 5' RACE reads again in MiXCR, with one record for every CDR3 protein. In the table there are hundreds of thousands of distinct CDR3 sequences, over 45% of which are singletons. As for this clonotype: Its antigen is unknown.

Extraction yielded at least 6 micrograms of total RNA per sample. Germline V lookup: CDR1 MDHEN, CDR2 SYDVKM. Trimming stripped 2 bases from V and 7 bases from J, with 9 bases between. The CDR3 is 12 residues long. This chain links TRBV28 with TRBJ2-7; no definite D call. This clonotype was sampled from a man aged 60-69 years in good health. The sample consisted of blood. As DNA, the CDR3 is TGTGCCAGCAGTTTAGTCTCCCGGGAGCAGTACTTC. It codes for CASSLVSREQYF.